The next 11 T cell receptor beta chains were all read from a single sample in a study of cytomegalovirus exposure and HLA in healthy donors. 13 Jbeta primers and 60 Vbeta primers were used for the PCR. Some clones are missing from TCRdb's copy, which holds only in-frame ones; the method was immunoSEQ multiplex PCR. The sample lists about 140,000 clones, around 66% occurring once. The sequencing sample was made of PBMCs. The receptor set was obtained from a woman aged 60 to 75 in good health and CMV-seronegative.

The rearrangement links TRBV5-6 to TRBJ1-3, with D possibly being TRBD1 (5 bases). Deletions cut 4 bases from V and 2 bases from J, with 16 bases between. CDR1 is SGHDT and CDR2 is YYEEEE in the germline V gene. The CDR3 extends over 16 amino acids. The CDR3 is CASSAVGRGAGNTIYF. DNA of the CDR3: TGTGCCAGCAGCGCGGTGGGGAGGGGAGCTGGAAACACCATATATTTT.

The V and J genes are TRBV7-2 and TRBJ2-1; 10 bases align to TRBD1. The CDR3 is 16 amino acids. Germline V gene sequence: CDR1 SGHTA, CDR2 FQGNSA. V shed 3 bases and J 0 bases; nucleotides not matched to a gene: 2. CDR3 region: CASSLGQGISYNEQFF. The DNA of the CDR3 is TGTGCCAGCAGCTTGGGACAGGGGATCTCCTACAATGAGCAGTTCTTC.

The CDR3 DNA is TGTGCCACCCCCAGGGGAGGGGATGAGCAGTTCTTC. Protein product: CATPRGGDEQFF. The rearrangement uses TRBV6-1 and TRBJ2-1; D might be TRBD2 (7 bases). Looked up from germline, CDR1 is MNHNS and CDR2 is SASEGT. The length of the CDR3 is 12 residues. V was cut by 10 bases and J by 8 bases, with 15 bases left in between.

V is TRBV19 and J is TRBJ1-3; no clear D gene. This CDR3 is built from 14 residues. Germline CDR1 reads LNHDA; CDR2 reads SQIVND (reference sequence). V lost 3 bases and J lost 0, with 6 bases in between. This chain's CDR3 is CASSIWASGNTIYF. The DNA of the CDR3 is TGTGCCAGTAGTATCTGGGCCTCTGGAAACACCATATATTTT.

This sequence joins TRBV2 and TRBJ2-2; TRBD1 might be the D (7 bases). V lost 4 bases and J 1 base, leaving 10 bases between the germline ends. Germline V CDR1 and CDR2: SNHLY, FYNNEI. The CDR3 length is 15 residues. CDR3 in amino acids: CASSAGGLNTGELFF. The DNA of the CDR3 is TGTGCCAGCAGTGCAGGGGGACTGAACACCGGGGAGCTGTTTTTT.

The rearrangement links TRBV6-6 to TRBJ1-2, with 8 nucleotides matching TRBD1. The CDR3 has 13 amino acids. The germline gives CDR1 MNHNY, CDR2 SVGAGI (reference sequence). Trimming took 7 bases from V and 4 from J; bases not matched to a gene: 5. The CDR3 spells CASNPGGGYGYTF. CDR3 nucleotides: TGTGCCAGCAATCCAGGGGGCGGCTATGGCTACACCTTC.

The chain combines TRBV7-9 with TRBJ2-5, with 8 positions matching TRBD1. CDR1 SEHNR and CDR2 FQNEAQ come from the germline V gene (reference sequence). The ends lost 5 bases at V and 2 bases at J; junction bases unmatched: 13. The CDR3 totals 17 residues. As DNA, the CDR3 is TGTGCCAGCAGCCTTAGTCAGGGGGCCCGCTCTCAAGAGACCCAGTACTTC. It codes for CASSLSQGARSQETQYF.

CDR3 bases: TGTGCCAGTAGTACCCTCACAGATACGCAGTATTTT. It encodes CASSTLTDTQYF. J is TRBJ2-3 and V is TRBV19; no clear D gene. Germline V gene sequence: CDR1 LNHDA, CDR2 SQIVND (reference sequence). The ends were cut back, 4 bases at V and 2 bases at J, with 4 bases in the middle. The CDR3 is made up of 12 amino acids.

This clone came up a few times. The V gene is TRBV11-2, the J gene TRBJ2-7; D might be TRBD2 (5 bases). Germline V lookup: CDR1 SGHAT, CDR2 FQNNGV. Deletions cut 0 bases from V and 2 bases from J, with 17 bases between. CDR3 length equals 17 residues. The CDR3 region has the DNA TGTGCCAGCAGCTTAGATAGAAGCGGTCCCCGAACCTACGAGCAGTACTTC. Translating gives CASSLDRSGPRTYEQYF.

The rearrangement uses TRBV5-8 and TRBJ1-1, with D perhaps matching TRBD1 (5 bases). This CDR3 has 13 residues. Trimming removed 6 bases at V and 6 bases at J, with 15 bases between. In germline, CDR1 is SGHTS, CDR2 YDEGEE. The chain's CDR3 is CASTLQVGAEAFF. DNA of the CDR3: TGTGCCAGCACCCTACAGGTTGGGGCTGAAGCTTTCTTT.

This clone has just a few counts. The chain recombines TRBV27 with TRBJ2-1, with 11 bases aligning to TRBD2. Trimming removed 6 bases from V and 8 bases from J; junction bases left unmatched: 9. From germline, CDR1 is MNHEY and CDR2 SMNVEV (reference sequence). CDR3 size: 15 residues. The CDR3 here is CASSQPSGRSHEQFF. The CDR3 DNA sequence: TGTGCCAGCAGCCAACCTAGCGGGAGGTCCCATGAGCAGTTCTTC.